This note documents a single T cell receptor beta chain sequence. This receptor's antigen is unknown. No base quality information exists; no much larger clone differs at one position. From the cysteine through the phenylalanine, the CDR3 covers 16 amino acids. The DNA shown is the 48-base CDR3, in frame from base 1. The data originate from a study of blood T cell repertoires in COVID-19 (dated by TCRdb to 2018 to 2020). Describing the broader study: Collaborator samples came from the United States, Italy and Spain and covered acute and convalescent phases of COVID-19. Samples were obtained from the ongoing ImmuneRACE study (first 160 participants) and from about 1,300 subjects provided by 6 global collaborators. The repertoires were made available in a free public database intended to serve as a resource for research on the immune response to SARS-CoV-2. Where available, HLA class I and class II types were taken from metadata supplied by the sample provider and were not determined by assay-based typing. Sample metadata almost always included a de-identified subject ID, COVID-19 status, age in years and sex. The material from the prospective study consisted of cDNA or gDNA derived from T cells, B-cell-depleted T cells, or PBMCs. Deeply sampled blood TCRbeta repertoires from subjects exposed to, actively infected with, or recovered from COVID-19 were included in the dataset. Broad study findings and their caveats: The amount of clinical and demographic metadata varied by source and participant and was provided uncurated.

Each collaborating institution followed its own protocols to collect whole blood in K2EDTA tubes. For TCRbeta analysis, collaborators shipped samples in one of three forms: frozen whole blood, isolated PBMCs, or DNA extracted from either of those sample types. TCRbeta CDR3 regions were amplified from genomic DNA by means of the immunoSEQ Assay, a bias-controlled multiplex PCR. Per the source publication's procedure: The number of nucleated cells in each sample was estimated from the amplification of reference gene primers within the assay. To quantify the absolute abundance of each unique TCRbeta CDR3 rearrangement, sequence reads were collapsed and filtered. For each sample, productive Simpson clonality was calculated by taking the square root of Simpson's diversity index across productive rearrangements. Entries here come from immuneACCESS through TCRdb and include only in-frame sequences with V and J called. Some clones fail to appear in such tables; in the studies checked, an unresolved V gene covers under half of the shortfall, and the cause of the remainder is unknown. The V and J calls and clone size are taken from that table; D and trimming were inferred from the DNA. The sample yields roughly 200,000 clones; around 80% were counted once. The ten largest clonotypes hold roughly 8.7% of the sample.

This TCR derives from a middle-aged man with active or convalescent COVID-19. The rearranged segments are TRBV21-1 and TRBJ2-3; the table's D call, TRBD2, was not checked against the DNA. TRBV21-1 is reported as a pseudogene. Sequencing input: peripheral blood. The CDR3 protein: CASSRAGGPRTDTQYF. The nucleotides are TGTGCCAGCAGTCGGGCGGGAGGGCCTCGCACAGATACGCAGTATTTT.